Given below is one TCR beta chain in context. This clone's antigen is unknown. Nothing much larger sits one base from this clone, and base qualities are not available. This sample is drawn from a study of cytomegalovirus exposure and HLA in healthy donors (dated 2017 in TCRdb). Background for the entire study: According to a later analysis, one platform produced both the roughly 120 validation repertoires and the approximately 660 repertoires of the first cohort. The aim of the study was to test whether cataloging public T cell receptors could identify signatures of past pathogen exposure. Along with the roughly 610-subject first cohort, a separate validation cohort of approximately 110 different subjects was used. High-throughput TCR immunosequencing, statistical association of individual TCRs with disease status, and machine learning were combined to predict cytomegalovirus infection status. What the work shows at the level of the full study, not this receptor alone: Across donors, most TCR sequences were observed very rarely, whereas some public TCRs were present in many individuals. Three of the identified cytomegalovirus-associated TCR beta chains were confirmed in vitro to be specific for cytomegalovirus antigens. Subsequent analysis determined that TCRs grouped into clusters in the first cohort also showed a tendency toward co-occurrence across the 120 or so validation repertoires, and roughly 95% of cluster scores exceeded 0. According to the authors, the approach could potentially be generalized to other disease states and immunological phenotypes. A later analysis had no HLA typing for the validation cohort, so co-occurrence there was scored across all 120 or so repertoires. In the study, 150 to 200 TCR beta chains were listed as associated with cytomegalovirus. The classifier was reported to diagnose cytomegalovirus status with high specificity and sensitivity in both the original and validation cohorts.

The receptor library was made with the immunoSEQ multiplex PCR assay. The original pipeline was this. A statistical classification framework was built for diagnosing cytomegalovirus status from the catalog of TCR beta chain sequences. TCRdb took this table from immuneACCESS and kept in-frame rearrangements with V and J called. Such tables lack part of the clones; where checked against another copy, unresolved V genes explain under half of the gap, and the rest is unexplained. V, J and clone size derive from that table, while D and trimming were established from the DNA sequence. The sample yields 90,000 to 150,000 clones; 88% were counted once. The ten largest clonotypes hold about 6% of the sample. The donors were included in the validation cohort of roughly 130 subjects, a group kept apart from the approximately 700-subject first cohort. The CDR3 goes from the cysteine to the phenylalanine over 13 residues. The read is trimmed to its CDR3 DNA, 39 bases read in frame from base 1. CDR1 and CDR2 were assigned from the germline V gene as SGHDT and YYEEEE. V was cut back by 4 bases and J by 2 bases, leaving a gap of 9 bases between them.

The chain links TRBV5-6 with TRBJ1-2, and TRBD1 may be the D gene, going by 5 matching bases. The receptor's source is a woman younger than 30 in good health and CMV-seropositive. The sample was PBMCs. The DNA is TGTGCCAGCAGCACGGACACCAACTATGGCTACACCTTC. This codes for CASSTDTNYGYTF.